These T cell receptor beta chains were read from a single sample in a study of T cell responses to AZD1222 COVID-19 vaccine. Only in-frame clones appear in the TCRdb table, and some are missing; sequencing was by immunoSEQ multiplex PCR. This sample has 150,000 to 200,000 clones, with approximately 92% found just once. The specimen comprised peripheral blood, sampled on day 0 of AZD1222 vaccination. All receptors derive from an adult in good health. The CDR3 runs from the conserved cysteine through the conserved F or W. A D gene is named only where the DNA matches it firmly. Size tells how often a clone was seen (once, few, many) or the class of an expanded clone, and some rows leave it out.

TGTGCCAGCAGTGAAGGTGATTATGCAGATACGCAGTATTTT	CASSEGDYADTQYF	.	few	TRBV6-1	TRBJ2-3
TGTGCCAGCAGCTCAGGTCCCTGGGGGCTCACTGAAGCTTTCTTT	CASSSGPWGLTEAFF	.	.	TRBV7-3	TRBJ1-1
TGTGCCAGCAGTTTATTACGCCCGTACGGGACTAGTGACTACGAGCAGTACTTC	CASSLLRPYGTSDYEQYF	TRBD2	.	TRBV27	TRBJ2-7
TGTGCCAGCAGTTTAGTAAGCACCCTGTCCGATACGCAGTATTTT	CASSLVSTLSDTQYF	.	.	TRBV6-5	TRBJ2-3
TGTGCCACCAGTGATTTTGGCAGCACCGGGGAGCTGTTTTTT	CATSDFGSTGELFF	.	.	TRBV24-1	TRBJ2-2
TGTGCCAGCAGCTTAGCAGGAGGGACTGGAAACACCATATATTTT	CASSLAGGTGNTIYF	.	.	TRBV7-9	TRBJ1-3
TGTGCCAGCAGTTCGACATCATGGGGAGCTTTCTTT	CASSSTSWGAFF	.	.	TRBV6-5	TRBJ1-1
TGTGCCACGCTAGGGTCCGGGGAGCTGTTTTTT	CATLGSGELFF	.	.	TRBV12-3/TRBV12-4	TRBJ2-2
TGTGCCAGTAGTCCACAGACTAGCGGTTATTTCGATACGCAGTATTTT	CASSPQTSGYFDTQYF	TRBD2	.	TRBV19	TRBJ2-3
TGTGCCAGCAGCTTGGTAAAGGGGAGAGATACGCAGTATTTT	CASSLVKGRDTQYF	.	.	TRBV7-9	TRBJ2-3
TGTGCCAGCAGCTTAGTCGGACAGGACCCCCAGTACTTC	CASSLVGQDPQYF	TRBD1	few	TRBV7-9	TRBJ2-7
TGTGCCAGCAGCGTAGGGGGACGGGAGACCCAGTACTTC	CASSVGGRETQYF	.	.	TRBV9	TRBJ2-5
TGTGCCAGCAGTTTCCAACAGGGGTCCTACGAGCAGTACTTC	CASSFQQGSYEQYF	TRBD1	.	TRBV27	TRBJ2-7
TGTGCCAGCAGCCCGGAGGGGGGAGTCAGCAATCAGCCCCAGCATTTT	CASSPEGGVSNQPQHF	.	.	TRBV7-8	TRBJ1-5
TGTGCCAGTACCCGCAGGGGGATCACAGATACGCAGTATTTT	CASTRRGITDTQYF	TRBD1	.	TRBV19	TRBJ2-3
TGTGCCAGCAGTCAGGACAGCCGCGGCGAGCAGTACTTC	CASSQDSRGEQYF	.	.	TRBV3-1/TRBV3-2	TRBJ2-7
TGTGCCAGCAGCCGGGAGAGAGCGGGGGGGTTTCGCGAGCAGTACTTC	CASSRERAGGFREQYF	TRBD2	.	TRBV3-1/TRBV3-2	TRBJ2-7
TGTGCCAGCAGTATGACAGTGAACACTGAAGCTTTCTTT	CASSMTVNTEAFF	.	.	TRBV27	TRBJ1-1
TGTGCCAGCAGTGCGATTCCGGGGTCGAACACCGGGGAGCTGTTTTTT	CASSAIPGSNTGELFF	.	.	TRBV6-4	TRBJ2-2
TGCGCCAGCAGCTTGGCCCGGGGAAACACTGAAGCTTTCTTT	CASSLARGNTEAFF	.	.	TRBV5-1	TRBJ1-1
TGTGCCAGCAGCGGGGGCTATAGCAATCAGCCCCAGCATTTT	CASSGGYSNQPQHF	.	.	TRBV9	TRBJ1-5
TGTGCCTGGAGCGCAGGGACTCTGGGAAACACCATATATTTT	CAWSAGTLGNTIYF	.	.	TRBV30	TRBJ1-3
TGTGCCAGTAGTATAGGATATAGCGGGGGGGGCGATGAGCAGTTCTTC	CASSIGYSGGGDEQFF	TRBD2	.	TRBV19	TRBJ2-1
TGTGCCAGCAGCTTAGACCAGGCGAACACTGAAGCTTTCTTT	CASSLDQANTEAFF	.	.	TRBV7-6	TRBJ1-1
TGTGCCAGCAGTGGGACAGGGGGCAGCGTTGGTGAAAAACTGTTTTTT	CASSGTGGSVGEKLFF	TRBD1	.	TRBV2	TRBJ1-4
TGCGCCAGCAGTCGAACGGGCAGAAGCTCCTATAATTCACCCCTCCACTTT	CASSRTGRSSYNSPLHF	.	.	TRBV23-1	TRBJ1-6
TGTGCCAGCCAACCCGAGACAGGGCTGGGAGCCTATGGCTACACCTTC	CASQPETGLGAYGYTF	TRBD1	.	TRBV18	TRBJ1-2
TGCGCCAGCAGCTTGAGCAGTCCACAAAACATTCAGTACTTC	CASSLSSPQNIQYF	.	few	TRBV5-1	TRBJ2-4
TGTGCCAGCAGCTTTGGGGAAGGCGAGCAGTACTTC	CASSFGEGEQYF	.	.	TRBV7-2	TRBJ2-7
TGTGCCAGTAGTTCACCGGGACTAGCGCCCGGTGAGCAGTTCTTC	CASSSPGLAPGEQFF	TRBD2	.	TRBV19	TRBJ2-1
TGTGCCAGCAGCTTAGCCCCTAGCGTCAATGAGCAGTTCTTC	CASSLAPSVNEQFF	.	few	TRBV11-3	TRBJ2-1
TGTGCCAGCAGTTTATTGGGAGCGGGTCAGCCCCAGCATTTT	CASSLLGAGQPQHF	.	.	TRBV27	TRBJ1-5
TGTGCCAGCAGTTTGGCGACAGGGATAATTAATGAGCAGTTCTTC	CASSLATGIINEQFF	TRBD1	.	TRBV28	TRBJ2-1
TGTGCCAGCAGCCCCAGGGTTAACTATGGCTACACCTTC	CASSPRVNYGYTF	.	.	TRBV7-9	TRBJ1-2
TGTGCCAGCAGCCAATGGGGGGCCCATATAAAAAACACAGATACGCAGTATTTT	CASSQWGAHIKNTDTQYF	.	.	TRBV5-5	TRBJ2-3
TGTGCCACCAGTGTTGGGGGTACGACTAATGAAAAACTGTTTTTT	CATSVGGTTNEKLFF	.	.	TRBV24-1	TRBJ1-4
TGTGCCAGCAGCCAAACTAGCGGGGGGTATCGAGAGACCCAGTACTTC	CASSQTSGGYRETQYF	TRBD2	.	TRBV7-9	TRBJ2-5
TGTGCCAGCAGCTTACCGGGACAGGGGGCCGCAGATACGCAGTATTTT	CASSLPGQGAADTQYF	TRBD1	.	TRBV5-5	TRBJ2-3
TGTGCCAGTAGTAACGTTGGTAGCAATCAGCCCCAGCATTTT	CASSNVGSNQPQHF	.	.	TRBV19	TRBJ1-5
TGTGCCAGCAGTTTGACAGGGGTCACGGCGTTGTCGCAGTATTTT	CASSLTGVTALSQYF	TRBD1	.	TRBV6-2/TRBV6-3	TRBJ2-3
TGTGCCAGCAGTTCCCCCACCGGGTATAATTCACCCCTCCACTTT	CASSSPTGYNSPLHF	.	.	TRBV6-5	TRBJ1-6
TGTGCCAGCAGCTTGGGACAGGGGGTTTTCGCCGGGGAGCTGTTTTTT	CASSLGQGVFAGELFF	TRBD1	.	TRBV5-6	TRBJ2-2